This TCR beta chain emerged from a study of cytomegalovirus exposure and HLA in healthy donors. Study-level information: In a later analysis, it was reported that the approximately 120 validation repertoires had been produced on the same platform as the 500 to 750 repertoires belonging to the first cohort.

The donors were part of the validation cohort of around 110 subjects. That cohort was separate from the first cohort, which comprised 550 to 750 subjects. Regarding this clone: Antigen specificity is unknown.

General study findings and limits: Most TCR sequences showed up rarely, but some public TCRs showed up in many donors. The study recorded about 160 TCR beta chains that were cytomegalovirus-associated.

Germline-derived CDR1 and CDR2 are LNHNV and YYDKDF (reference sequence). Trimming took 3 bases from V and 3 from J, leaving 14 bases between them. The CDR3 loop spans 15 amino acids. Using immunoSEQ multiplex PCR, the repertoire was profiled, and TCRdb retains in-frame clones only, with some absent. This sample has around 160,000 clones; roughly 80% occur once, and the top ten carry about 2.1%. The chain is built from TRBV15 and TRBJ1-2; tentatively, D is TRBD1 (6 bases). The sample taken for sequencing was PBMCs. The clonotype originates from a man aged 25 to 45 in good health and CMV-seropositive. CDR3 in DNA: TGTGCCACCAGCAGGGTCTTACAGGGTGACTATGGCTACACCTTC. It codes for CATSRVLQGDYGYTF.